This passage covers 10 T cell receptor beta chains from one sample sequenced in a study of T cell responses to AZD1222 COVID-19 vaccine. Libraries were prepared by immunoSEQ multiplex PCR; TCRdb keeps only in-frame clonotypes and omits some of them. The top ten clones hold around 16% of a sample with 66,000 or so clones, roughly 87% of them seen once. The sequenced sample was peripheral blood, obtained on day 0 of AZD1222 vaccination. The receptors stem from an adult in good health.

The genes are TRBV19 and TRBJ1-1; possibly TRBD1 for D (5 bases). Germline V CDR1 and CDR2: LNHDA, SQIVND (reference sequence). V lost 10 bases, J lost 1 base, and 13 bases lay in between. The CDR3 is made up of 13 amino acids. CDR3 bases: TGTGCCACCCGAGAGGGGTCGAACACTGAAGCTTTCTTT. It specifies CATREGSNTEAFF.

The genes are TRBV13 and TRBJ2-7, with 7 bases identical to TRBD1. Trimming at V came to 3 bases and at J to 6 bases, leaving 8 bases not matched to a gene. CDR3 length equals 14 residues. CDR1 is PRHDT, CDR2 FYEKMQ, per germline (reference sequence). CDR3 nucleotide sequence: TGTGCCAGCAGCTTCGGGACAGCCTTTCGCGAGCAGTACTTC. Protein product: CASSFGTAFREQYF.

The chain couples TRBV18 to TRBJ1-1; 7 bases fit TRBD1. The CDR3 covers 14 residues. Trimming removed 6 bases from V and 4 bases from J; junction bases left unmatched: 8. CDR1 and CDR2 (germline): KGHSH, LQKENI. The CDR3 here is CASSDRVGGTEAFF. The CDR3 DNA reads as TGTGCCAGCTCCGACAGGGTAGGCGGCACTGAAGCTTTCTTT.

The V and J genes are TRBV10-1 and TRBJ1-1; D remains unclear. With 11 bases removed from V and 10 bases from J, the gap between germline ends came to 11 bases. The CDR3 is 9 amino acids. Germline CDR1 WNHNN, CDR2 SYGVQD (reference sequence). For the CDR3, the DNA is TGCGCCGGGTCAAAGAGAGCTTTCTTT. Residues: CAGSKRAFF.

The chain joins TRBV10-3 to TRBJ2-7; either TRBD1 or TRBD2 may fit D (5 bases each). CDR1 is ENHRY and CDR2 is SYGVKD in the germline V gene. V dropped 4 bases and J dropped 1 base, with 14 bases sitting between them. CDR3 length equals 15 residues. CDR3 nucleotides: TGTGCCATCAGTGGAAGGGACGATAAGTCCTACGAGCAGTACTTC. It encodes CAISGRDDKSYEQYF.

V usage is TRBV7-9 and J usage is TRBJ1-6, with D perhaps matching TRBD1 (5 bases). In germline, CDR1 is SEHNR, CDR2 FQNEAQ (reference sequence). The CDR3 contains 14 residues. V was shortened by 1 base and J by 10 bases, with 11 bases between the two germline ends. CDR3 nucleotide sequence: TGTGCCAGCAGCTTAGACGGGGGGTACTCACCCCTCCACTTT. Protein product: CASSLDGGYSPLHF.

The rearrangement links TRBV25-1 to TRBJ1-2; no reliable D call. The CDR3 is 15 amino acids. Per the germline V gene, CDR1 is MGHDK and CDR2 is SYGVNS. Trimming removed 4 bases at V and 5 bases at J, with 17 bases between. The CDR3 protein is CASSAVEGYIYGYTF. The CDR3 nucleotides are TGTGCCAGCAGTGCAGTTGAGGGCTACATTTATGGCTACACCTTC.

V and J are TRBV7-9 and TRBJ2-1; a weak D match, TRBD2 (6 bases). Per germline, CDR1 SEHNR and CDR2 FQNEAQ (reference sequence). Trimming shortened V by 5 bases and J by 0 bases, and 14 bases separated the two germline ends. The CDR3 runs to 16 residues. The CDR3 bases are TGTGCCAGCAGCACCAATAGCGGAACCTCCTACAATGAGCAGTTCTTC. Amino acids: CASSTNSGTSYNEQFF.

CDR3 sequence: CASSIGPSNQPQHF. The DNA of the CDR3 is TGTGCCAGCAGCATCGGACCGTCAAATCAGCCCCAGCATTTT. The chain links TRBV9 to TRBJ1-5; D remains unclear. The CDR3 has 14 residues. The V gene's germline CDR1 is SGDLS and CDR2 YYNGEE. Deletions cut 4 bases from V and 4 bases from J, with 12 bases between.

J is TRBJ1-1 and V is TRBV28, with D perhaps matching TRBD1 (5 bases). V lost 5 bases to trimming and J lost 2 bases, with 9 bases between them. The CDR3 has 13 residues. Germline V gene lookup returns CDR1 MDHEN and CDR2 SYDVKM. This CDR3 is CASSPGANTEAFF. The CDR3 DNA reads TGTGCCAGCAGTCCCGGGGCAAACACTGAAGCTTTCTTT.